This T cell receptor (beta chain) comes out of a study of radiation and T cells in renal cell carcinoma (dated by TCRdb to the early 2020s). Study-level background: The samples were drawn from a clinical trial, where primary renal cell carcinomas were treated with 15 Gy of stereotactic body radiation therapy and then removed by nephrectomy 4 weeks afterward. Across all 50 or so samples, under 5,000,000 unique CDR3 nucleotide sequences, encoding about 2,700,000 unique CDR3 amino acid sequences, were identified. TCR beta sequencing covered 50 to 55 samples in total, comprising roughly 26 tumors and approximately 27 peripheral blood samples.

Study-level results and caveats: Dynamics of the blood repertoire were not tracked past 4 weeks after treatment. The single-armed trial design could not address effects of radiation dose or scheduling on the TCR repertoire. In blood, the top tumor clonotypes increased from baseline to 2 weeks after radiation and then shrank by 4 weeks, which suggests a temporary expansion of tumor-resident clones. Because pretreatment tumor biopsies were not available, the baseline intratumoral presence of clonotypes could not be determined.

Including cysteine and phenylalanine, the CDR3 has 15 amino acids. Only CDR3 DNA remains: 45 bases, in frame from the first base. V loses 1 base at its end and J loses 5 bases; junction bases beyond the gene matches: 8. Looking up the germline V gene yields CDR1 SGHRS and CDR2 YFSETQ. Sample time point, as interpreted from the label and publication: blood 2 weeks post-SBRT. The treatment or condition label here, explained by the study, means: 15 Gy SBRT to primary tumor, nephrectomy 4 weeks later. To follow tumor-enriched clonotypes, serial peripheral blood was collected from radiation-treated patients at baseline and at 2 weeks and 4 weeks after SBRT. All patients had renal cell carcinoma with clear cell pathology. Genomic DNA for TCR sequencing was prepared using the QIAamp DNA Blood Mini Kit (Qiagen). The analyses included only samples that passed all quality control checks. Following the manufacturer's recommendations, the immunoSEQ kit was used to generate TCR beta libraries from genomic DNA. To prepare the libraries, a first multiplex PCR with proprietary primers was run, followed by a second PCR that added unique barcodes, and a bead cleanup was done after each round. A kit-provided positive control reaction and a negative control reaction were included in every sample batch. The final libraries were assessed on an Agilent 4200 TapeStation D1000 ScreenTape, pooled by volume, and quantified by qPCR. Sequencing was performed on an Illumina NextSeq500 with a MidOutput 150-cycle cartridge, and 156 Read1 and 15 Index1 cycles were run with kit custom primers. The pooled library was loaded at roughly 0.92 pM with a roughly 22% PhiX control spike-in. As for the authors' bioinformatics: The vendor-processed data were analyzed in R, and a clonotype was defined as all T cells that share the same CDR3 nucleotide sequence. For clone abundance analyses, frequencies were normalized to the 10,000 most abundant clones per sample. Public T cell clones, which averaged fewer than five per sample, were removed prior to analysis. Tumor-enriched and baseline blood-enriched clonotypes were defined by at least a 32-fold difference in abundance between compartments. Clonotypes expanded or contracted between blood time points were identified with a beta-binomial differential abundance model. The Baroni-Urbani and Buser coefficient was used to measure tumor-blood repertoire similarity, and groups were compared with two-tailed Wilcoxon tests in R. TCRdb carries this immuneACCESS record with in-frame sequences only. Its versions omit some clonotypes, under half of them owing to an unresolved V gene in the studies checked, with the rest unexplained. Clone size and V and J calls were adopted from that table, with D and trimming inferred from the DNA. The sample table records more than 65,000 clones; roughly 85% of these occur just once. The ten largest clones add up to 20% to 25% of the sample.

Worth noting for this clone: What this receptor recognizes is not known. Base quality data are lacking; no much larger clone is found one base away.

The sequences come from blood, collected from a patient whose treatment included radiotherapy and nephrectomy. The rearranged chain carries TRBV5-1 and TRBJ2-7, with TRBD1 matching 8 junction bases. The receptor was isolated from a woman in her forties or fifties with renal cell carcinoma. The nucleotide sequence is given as TGCGCCAGCAGCTTGCGAGGACAGGGTATCCACGAGCAGTACTTC. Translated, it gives CASSLRGQGIHEQYF. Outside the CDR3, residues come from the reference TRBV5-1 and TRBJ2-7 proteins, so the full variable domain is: KAGVTQTPRYLIKTRGQQVTLSCSPISGHRSVSWYQQTPGQGLQFLFEYFSETQRNKGNFPGRFSGRQFSNSRSEMNVSTLELGDSALYLCASSLRGQGIHEQYFGPGTRLTVT.